This T cell receptor beta chain was observed in a study of blood T cell repertoires in COVID-19. Study at large: The study drew acute and convalescent COVID-19 samples from the United States, Italy and Spain. The analysed material was cDNA or gDNA that came from T cells, B-cell-depleted T cells, or PBMCs.

Trimming cost V 7 bases and J 3 bases; bases outside gene matches: 6. CDR1 is MNHEY and CDR2 is SVGAGI in the germline V gene. This CDR3 region has 14 residues. As processed by the authors: Estimates of nucleated cell counts were drawn from the amplification of reference gene primers. Data came from immunoSEQ multiplex PCR; TCRdb stores just in-frame clones and leaves some out. That table furnishes V, J and clone size, whereas the DNA furnished D and trimming. The sample shows fewer than 400,000 clones, roughly 85% of them seen only once. The sequencing sample was made of peripheral blood. The chain has TRBV6-5 and TRBJ2-7; TRBD2 matches at 10 bases. This clonotype was obtained from a woman between 18 and 30 years old with acute or convalescent COVID-19. CDR3 amino acids: CASNILAGHYEQYF. CDR3 nucleotides: TGTGCCAGCAATATACTAGCGGGGCACTACGAGCAGTACTTC.